These 2 T cell receptor beta chains came from one sample sequenced in a study of CD8 T cells in ankylosing spondylitis. TCRdb recomputed calls from the 5' RACE reads with MiXCR, one row per CDR3 protein. The sample carries about 360,000 distinct CDR3 sequences, 20% to 25% recorded once. The sequenced material came from blood, either unsorted or a sorted T cell fraction (not recorded which). Every receptor here comes from a male donor with ankylosing spondylitis or in good health (not recorded which).

The genes are TRBV27 and TRBJ2-7; the match to TRBD1 covers 8 bases. The CDR3 has 13 amino acids. The germline gives CDR1 MNHEY, CDR2 SMNVEV (reference sequence). With 7 bases clipped from V and 3 bases from J, the junction kept 5 bases outside the gene matches. In DNA form, the CDR3 reads TGTGCCAGCATGGACAGGGAATTCTACGAGCAGTACTTC. This encodes CASMDREFYEQYF.

This clonotype was seen many times. The chain couples TRBV20-1 to TRBJ2-5; 9 nucleotides agree with TRBD2. Trimming removed 6 bases from V and 2 bases from J; junction bases left unmatched: 13. Germline V CDR1 and CDR2: DFQATT, SNEGSKA (reference sequence). This CDR3 spans 16 amino acids. In DNA, the CDR3 is TGCAGTGCCCGGGGGGAGGCTAGCGGGGCTCAAGAGACCCAGTACTTC. This encodes CSARGEASGAQETQYF.